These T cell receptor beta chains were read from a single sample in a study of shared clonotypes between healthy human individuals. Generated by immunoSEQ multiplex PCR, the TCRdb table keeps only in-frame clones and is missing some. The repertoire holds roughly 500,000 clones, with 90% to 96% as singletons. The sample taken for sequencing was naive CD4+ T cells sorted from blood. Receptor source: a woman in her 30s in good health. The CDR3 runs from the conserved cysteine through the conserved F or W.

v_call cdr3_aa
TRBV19 CASSVGLEQETQYF
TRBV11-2 CASSQGQGITEAFF
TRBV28 CASRTGGDSGNTIYF
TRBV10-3 CAISGTSYEQYF
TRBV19 CASSIQGPSYNEQFF
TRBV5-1 CASSLGTGRFYTF
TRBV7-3 CASSLSLSYEQYF
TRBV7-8 CASSLRGAIANEQFF
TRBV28 CASSPGTHAGEQYF
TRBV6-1 CASSGTTNYGYTF
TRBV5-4 CASSFGGSNEQFF
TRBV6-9 CASSGDRLNTEAFF
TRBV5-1 CASSPPGGSRLDTQYF
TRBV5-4 CASSRTLSGRLAYNEQFF
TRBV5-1 CASSLGGTGITYEQYF
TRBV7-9 CASSLGGDLYNEQFF
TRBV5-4 CASSLDWETQYF
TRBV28 CASSSGQATYEQYF
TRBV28 CASSLDRVHGYTF
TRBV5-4 CASSANMNTEAFF
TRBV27 CASSLAADLTHEQYF
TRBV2 CASATPTVSSYEQYF
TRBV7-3 CASSRLSSGANVLTF
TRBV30 CAWSGTGGGETQYF
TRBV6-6 CASSLDRDQPQHF
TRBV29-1 CSFRQGRGEQYF
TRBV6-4 CASMTSGSSDTQYF
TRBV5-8 CASSPRLRFSNQPQHF
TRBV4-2 CASSHQRAGSSYEQYF
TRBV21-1 CASSNSGPTGELFF
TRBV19 CASSSYLTERGYTF
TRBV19 CASTIRWAPQGETQYF
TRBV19 CASRVRGEANTIYF
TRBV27 CASSLSWGTGGAYEQYF
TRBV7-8 CASSLPNQPQHF
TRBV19 CASSSGTGSSPLHF
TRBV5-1 CASSLLTDSYEQYF
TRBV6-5 CASTPQGANTGELFF
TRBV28 CASRDGNQPQHF
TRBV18 CASSPTGDYGYTF
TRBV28 CASSLSLLKAAGEKLFF
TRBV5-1 CASSLWASGANVLTF
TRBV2 CASSIGGNTIYF
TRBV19 CASSIVPPIGNQPQHF
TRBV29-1 CSVETLAGGTYNEQFF